The 26 T cell receptor beta chains given below trace back to one sample, sequenced in a study of T cell responses to AZD1222 COVID-19 vaccine. Data came from immunoSEQ multiplex PCR; TCRdb stores just in-frame clones and leaves some out. The sample consists of around 94,000 clones, around 85% of them appearing once. The material sequenced was peripheral blood, taken 28 days after the second AZD1222 dose. All receptors come from an adult who received the AZD1222 COVID-19 vaccine.

The chain recombines TRBV5-1 with TRBJ2-3, with 10 bases fitting TRBD1. V shed 3 bases, J shed 5 bases, and the junction held 6 bases outside the gene matches. The CDR3 runs to 15 residues. In germline, CDR1 is SGHRS, CDR2 YFSETQ. The CDR3 nucleotides read TGCGCCAGCAGCTCAACCGGGACAGGGGTAGATACGCAGTATTTT. Its protein is CASSSTGTGVDTQYF.

The genes are TRBV4-1 and TRBJ1-1, with a possible D match to TRBD1 (6 bases). Trimming removed 0 bases from V and 3 bases from J, with 11 bases in between. The CDR3 is made up of 15 amino acids. Germline V gene data show CDR1 as MGHRA and CDR2 as YSYEKL. CDR3: CASSQDLRQDTEAFF. In DNA form, the CDR3 reads TGCGCCAGCAGCCAAGACCTCCGACAGGACACTGAAGCTTTCTTT.

The chain carries TRBV5-4 and TRBJ1-2; 8 bases agree with TRBD1. V dropped 3 bases and J dropped 8; count of bases not matched to a gene: 9. Germline CDR1 is SGHNT and CDR2 is YYREEE (reference sequence). This CDR3 has 14 residues. The CDR3 DNA is TGTGCCAGCAGCTCTCGGACAGGGCTGGAGGGCTACACCTTC. Protein: CASSSRTGLEGYTF.

This chain links TRBV7-3 with TRBJ2-1, with D possibly being TRBD1 or TRBD2 (7 bases each). V was cut by 6 bases and J by 0 bases, with 12 bases left in between. The CDR3 loop spans 15 amino acids. Germline CDR1 and CDR2: SGHTA and FQGTGA. The CDR3 spells CASSGEGASYNEQFF. The CDR3, as DNA: TGTGCCAGCAGTGGGGAGGGGGCCTCCTACAATGAGCAGTTCTTC.

This clone was recorded once. V usage is TRBV4-1 and J usage is TRBJ1-1; 9 bases fit TRBD1. The V segment lost 1 base and the J segment 0 bases; nucleotides outside the gene matches: 9. Per germline, CDR1 MGHRA and CDR2 YSYEKL. CDR3 size: 18 residues. The CDR3 here is CASSQGSPGQGVNTEAFF. Here the CDR3 DNA reads TGCGCCAGCAGCCAAGGTTCACCGGGACAGGGTGTGAACACTGAAGCTTTCTTT.

The rearrangement joins TRBV30 to TRBJ2-2; D is unresolved. Trimming stripped 3 bases from V and 2 bases from J, with 10 bases between. Germline V gives CDR1 GTSNPN, CDR2 SVGIG (reference sequence). The CDR3 is 14 amino acids. In DNA, the CDR3 is TGTGCCTGGAGGTCGGCTCCTAACACCGGGGAGCTGTTTTTT. Translating gives CAWRSAPNTGELFF.

This clone was recorded only once. The chain uses TRBV30 and TRBJ2-7, with 7 bases lining up with TRBD1. This CDR3 has 14 amino acids. Germline assignment: CDR1 GTSNPN and CDR2 SVGIG (reference sequence). J lost 2 bases, V lost 2 bases, and 6 bases had no gene match. In nucleotides, the CDR3 is TGTGCCTGGAGTCGCCGGCAGGGGGCCTACGAGCAGTACTTC. This gives the protein CAWSRRQGAYEQYF.

V and J are TRBV2 and TRBJ1-1, with D possibly matching TRBD1 (6 bases). V lost 4 bases and J lost 0, with 9 bases in between. CDR1 SNHLY and CDR2 FYNNEI come from the germline V gene. The CDR3 extends over 14 amino acids. CDR3 nucleotides: TGTGCCAGCAGTGTGGACAGACTGAACACTGAAGCTTTCTTT. Residues: CASSVDRLNTEAFF.

This rearrangement joins TRBV9 to TRBJ1-4; D is undetermined. Germline lookup yields CDR1 SGDLS and CDR2 YYNGEE. The CDR3 loop spans 13 amino acids. The V and J ends lost 1 base and 4 bases respectively, with 5 bases between them. The CDR3 sequence is CASSVSLNEKLFF. CDR3 DNA sequence: TGTGCCAGCAGCGTATCTCTTAATGAAAAACTGTTTTTT.

The CDR3 is CASSYSRGDQPQHF. The CDR3 DNA follows: TGTGCCAGCAGTTACTCTAGGGGGGATCAGCCCCAGCATTTT. This chain connects TRBV6-5 to TRBJ1-5, with a tentative D call TRBD1 (6 bases). V lost 0 bases and J 5 bases, leaving 8 bases between the germline ends. This CDR3 spans 14 amino acids. CDR1 and CDR2 from the germline V gene are MNHEY and SVGAGI.

The gene calls are TRBV13 and TRBJ1-6; D is undetermined. V was clipped by 9 bases and J by 7 bases, with 10 bases between them. Germline V gene data show CDR1 as PRHDT and CDR2 as FYEKMQ (reference sequence). There are 12 residues in the CDR3. The CDR3 reads CASKVTNSPLHF. DNA of the CDR3: TGTGCCAGTAAAGTTACGAATTCACCCCTCCACTTT.

The chain recombines TRBV6-6 with TRBJ2-7; 8 nucleotides line up with TRBD1. The ends lost 3 bases at V and 3 bases at J; junction bases unmatched: 7. This CDR3 is built from 15 residues. From germline, CDR1 is MNHNY and CDR2 SVGAGI (reference sequence). In DNA form, the CDR3 reads TGTGCCAGCAGTTATTCAGGGACAGGAGACTACGAGCAGTACTTC. Amino acids: CASSYSGTGDYEQYF.

This clone was recorded once. J is TRBJ2-5 and V is TRBV3-1 (or the pseudogene TRBV3-2); the D is unclear. The germline gives CDR1 LGHDT, CDR2 YNNKEL (reference sequence). The length of the CDR3 is 14 residues. Trimming removed 0 bases at V and 7 bases at J, with 12 bases between. Here the CDR3 DNA reads TGTGCCAGCAGCCAAGAAGACCTCGGAGCGACCCAGTACTTC. This encodes CASSQEDLGATQYF.

The chain has TRBV7-9 and TRBJ1-1; D is ambiguous. The CDR3 totals 13 residues. Germline loops: CDR1 SEHNR, CDR2 FQNEAQ (reference sequence). V lost 5 bases to trimming and J lost 6 bases, with 13 bases between them. As DNA, the CDR3 is TGTGCCAGCAGCCCCCAACGGTACTCTGAAGCTTTCTTT. Translation: CASSPQRYSEAFF.

The genes are TRBV7-2 and TRBJ2-7, with a possible D match to TRBD1 (6 bases). Germline V gene sequence: CDR1 SGHTA, CDR2 FQGNSA. V was shortened by 3 bases and J by 6 bases, with 15 bases between the two germline ends. The CDR3 has 14 residues. The CDR3 sequence is CASSLDSVPVEQYF. As DNA, the CDR3 is TGTGCCAGCAGCTTGGACAGCGTACCAGTCGAGCAGTACTTC.

The chain carries TRBV2 and TRBJ1-3; D might be TRBD1 (6 bases). The V and J ends lost 2 bases and 0 bases respectively, with 11 bases between them. Germline values: CDR1 SNHLY, CDR2 FYNNEI. CDR3 length: 16 amino acids. This CDR3 is CASSESGAASGNTIYF. CDR3 bases: TGTGCCAGCAGTGAATCAGGGGCAGCCTCTGGAAACACCATATATTTT.

The count of this clone is one. V gene TRBV7-6 combines with J gene TRBJ2-1, with D unresolved. Germline V gene data show CDR1 as SGHVS and CDR2 as FNYEAQ. The CDR3 is 13 residues long. V was shortened by 1 base and J by 6 bases, with 7 bases between the two germline ends. In DNA, the CDR3 is TGTGCCAGCAGCTTAGGTGTGAGCAATGAGCAGTTCTTC. It yields the protein CASSLGVSNEQFF.

The rearrangement uses TRBV9 and TRBJ2-3; D gene unclear. Germline V gene sequence: CDR1 SGDLS, CDR2 YYNGEE. V lost 3 bases and J lost 2, with 4 bases in between. The CDR3 spans 12 residues. The CDR3 DNA sequence: TGTGCCAGCAGCGCCCCCACAGATACGCAGTATTTT. It encodes CASSAPTDTQYF.

This chain joins TRBV24-1 and TRBJ2-2; 11 nucleotides line up with TRBD2. The CDR3 is 17 residues long. The ends lost 1 base at V and 3 bases at J; junction bases unmatched: 3. The V gene's germline CDR1 is KGHDR and CDR2 SFDVKD. The chain's CDR3 is CATSDFTSGSDTGELFF. DNA for the CDR3: TGTGCCACCAGTGATTTCACTAGCGGGAGTGACACCGGGGAGCTGTTTTTT.

V usage is TRBV6-2 or TRBV6-3 and J usage is TRBJ1-5; D not certain. This CDR3 has 15 residues. The V gene's germline CDR1 is MNHEY and CDR2 SVGEGT. V was pared by 2 bases and J by 5 bases, with 13 bases between. The DNA of the CDR3 is TGTGCCAGCAGTTACGATGGGCAGAATTATCAGCCCCAGCATTTT. Its translation: CASSYDGQNYQPQHF.

In its sample, this clone was seen a few times. The genes are TRBV14 and TRBJ2-1; maybe TRBD1 (6 bases). V lost 1 base to trimming and J lost 4 bases, with 8 bases between them. The CDR3 length is 14 residues. The germline V gene encodes CDR1 SGHDN and CDR2 FVKESK. CDR3 bases: TGTGCCAGCAGCCAAGTGGGACAATACAATGAGCAGTTCTTC. The encoded protein is CASSQVGQYNEQFF.

The chain joins TRBV2 to TRBJ2-1, with TRBD2 matching over 9 bases. The ends lost 6 bases at V and 4 bases at J; junction bases unmatched: 7. Germline assignment: CDR1 SNHLY and CDR2 FYNNEI. The CDR3 totals 15 residues. CDR3 residues: CASRTFSGGYNEQFF. DNA for the CDR3: TGTGCCAGCAGAACGTTTAGCGGGGGTTACAATGAGCAGTTCTTC.

The chain combines TRBV5-6 with TRBJ1-1; 10 nucleotides match TRBD1. This CDR3 is built from 14 residues. Germline CDR1 is SGHDT and CDR2 is YYEEEE. With V trimmed by 3 bases and J by 4 bases, 3 bases remained unmatched. CDR3 amino acids: CASSWGTGVTEAFF. As DNA, the CDR3 is TGTGCCAGCAGCTGGGGGACAGGGGTCACTGAAGCTTTCTTT.

This clone was seen more than once but under ten times. The chain has TRBV5-1 and TRBJ1-2; tentatively, D is TRBD1 (6 bases). The germline V gene has CDR1 SGHRS and CDR2 YFSETQ. V was shortened by 4 bases and J by 8 bases, with 21 bases between the two germline ends. CDR3 length equals 15 residues. The CDR3 DNA reads TGCGCCAGCAGCACGGCGGGGGGCGCGTATGAAGGCTACACCTTC. Its translation: CASSTAGGAYEGYTF.

The rearrangement uses TRBV7-3 and TRBJ2-2, with 7 bases identical to TRBD2. Germline-derived CDR1 and CDR2 are SGHTA and FQGTGA. The CDR3 length is 12 residues. Unmatched junction bases numbered 3, after V lost 8 bases and J lost 6 bases. This chain's CDR3 is CASGRAAGELFF. Here the CDR3 DNA reads TGTGCCAGCGGGAGGGCCGCCGGGGAGCTGTTTTTT.

DNA of the CDR3: TGTGCCAGCTCACCTCCCCGGACACAAGACTATGGCTACACCTTC. It is translated as CASSPPRTQDYGYTF. The chain is built from TRBV18 and TRBJ1-2; weak D call: TRBD1 (5 bases). The CDR3 runs 15 residues. Germline lookup yields CDR1 KGHSH and CDR2 LQKENI. V lost 3 bases to trimming and J lost 3 bases, with 14 bases between them. The entire variable domain, with the rest obtained from reference TRBV18 and TRBJ1-2, is as follows: NAGVMQNPRHLVRRRGQEARLRCSPMKGHSHVYWYRQLPEEGLKFMVYLQKENIIDESGMPKERFSAEFPKEGPSILRIQQVVRGDSAAYFCASSPPRTQDYGYTFGSGTRLTVV.